Below, 24 T cell receptor beta chains from the same sample are listed, as sequenced in a study of blood T cell repertoires in COVID-19. TCRdb's table, derived via immunoSEQ multiplex PCR, lists solely in-frame clones and lacks some. The repertoire has about 180,000 clones, around 89% of them found once; the top ten carry about 1.9%. The sequenced sample consisted of peripheral blood. The receptor set was obtained from a man between 18 and 29 years old who had recovered from COVID-19.

The chain couples TRBV20-1 to TRBJ2-1, with 8 bases identical to TRBD1. The CDR3 extends over 14 amino acids. Trimming at V came to 3 bases and at J to 7 bases, leaving 8 bases not matched to a gene. The germline gives CDR1 DFQATT, CDR2 SNEGSKA (reference sequence). The CDR3 DNA is TGCAGTGCTAGTGCGGACAGGGTGGGGAATGAGCAGTTCTTC. It translates to CSASADRVGNEQFF.

The J gene is TRBJ1-2, the V gene TRBV27; D gene uncertain. The CDR3 sequence is 13 residues long. Germline CDR1 and CDR2: MNHEY and SMNVEV (reference sequence). Deletions cut 3 bases from V and 4 bases from J, with 9 bases between. The CDR3 sequence is CASSFQWSYGYTF. The CDR3 nucleotides read TGTGCCAGCAGTTTTCAGTGGTCCTATGGCTACACCTTC.

The genes are TRBV5-6 and TRBJ1-1; D is possibly TRBD1 (5 bases). The CDR3 length is 15 residues. Germline-derived CDR1 and CDR2 are SGHDT and YYEEEE. The ends were cut back, 4 bases at V and 0 bases at J, with 13 bases in the middle. CDR3 region: CASSLGDSMNTEAFF. In nucleotides, the CDR3 is TGTGCCAGCAGCCTCGGGGACTCCATGAACACTGAAGCTTTCTTT.

Written as DNA, the CDR3 is TGTGCCAGCAGTGATGATGGGAGAGGGACTGAAGCTTTCTTT. It yields the protein CASSDDGRGTEAFF. This chain uses TRBV2 with TRBJ1-1, with no clear D. CDR3 size: 14 residues. Trimming shortened V by 3 bases and J by 5 bases, and 13 bases separated the two germline ends. Germline CDR1 and CDR2: SNHLY and FYNNEI.

Only one count was recorded for this clone. This sequence joins TRBV5-1 and TRBJ2-7; 8 bases map to TRBD1. Trimming at V came to 0 bases and at J to 6 bases, leaving 2 bases not matched to a gene. Germline loops: CDR1 SGHRS, CDR2 YFSETQ. This CDR3 region has 13 residues. Written as DNA, the CDR3 is TGCGCCAGCAGCTTGGACGGGACAGGCGAGCAGTACTTC. The encoded protein is CASSLDGTGEQYF.

The chain carries TRBV2 and TRBJ2-7; D may be TRBD2 (6 bases). Germline loops: CDR1 SNHLY, CDR2 FYNNEI. This CDR3 spans 18 amino acids. V was clipped by 2 bases and J by 0 bases, with 20 bases between them. As DNA, the CDR3 is TGTGCCAGCAGTGAATACGTTGATGGGGGGAGCCCCTCCTACGAGCAGTACTTC. Its protein product is CASSEYVDGGSPSYEQYF. Variable domain in full (rest from reference TRBV2 and TRBJ2-7): EPEVTQTPSHQVTQMGQEVILRCVPISNHLYFYWYRQILGQKVEFLVSFYNNEISEKSEIFDDQFSVERPDGSNFTLKIRSTKLEDSAMYFCASSEYVDGGSPSYEQYFGPGTRLTVT.

The chain uses TRBV7-9 and TRBJ1-4, with D possibly matching TRBD1 (6 bases). V lost 4 bases, J lost 0 bases, and 12 bases lay in between. In germline, CDR1 is SEHNR, CDR2 FQNEAQ (reference sequence). The CDR3 consists of 16 residues. The CDR3 protein is CASSSDRLTTNEKLFF. CDR3 in DNA: TGTGCCAGCAGCTCGGACAGACTAACAACTAATGAAAAACTGTTTTTT.

This rearrangement joins TRBV11-3 to TRBJ2-2, with unresolved D. In germline, CDR1 is SGHNT, CDR2 YENEEA. The CDR3 is made up of 14 amino acids. V was pared by 1 base and J by 6 bases, with 9 bases between. CDR3 sequence reads: CASSLGPKAGELFF. CDR3 in DNA: TGTGCCAGCAGCTTAGGCCCTAAAGCCGGGGAGCTGTTTTTT.

This CDR3 is CASSYSGGNPYEQYF. CDR3 nucleotide sequence: TGTGCCAGCAGTTACTCGGGGGGGAACCCCTACGAGCAGTACTTC. The genes are TRBV6-5 and TRBJ2-7, with 7 bases identical to TRBD2. Germline V gene sequence: CDR1 MNHEY, CDR2 SVGAGI. The V gene end was trimmed by 0 bases and the J gene end by 2 bases; junction bases not matched to a gene: 4. The CDR3 totals 15 residues.

This sequence joins TRBV27 and TRBJ2-7; tentative D call: TRBD2 (6 bases). The CDR3 sequence is 13 residues long. V shed 0 bases and J shed 7 bases, with 10 bases lying between them. The V gene's germline CDR1 is MNHEY and CDR2 SMNVEV (reference sequence). The CDR3 is CASSLSIAGEQYF. CDR3 coding DNA: TGTGCCAGCAGTTTATCGATCGCGGGAGAGCAGTACTTC.

The V gene is TRBV3-1 (or the pseudogene TRBV3-2), the J gene TRBJ2-2; no clear D gene. This CDR3 is built from 13 residues. V gave up 3 bases and J gave up 3 bases, with 5 bases separating them. Looked up from germline, CDR1 is LGHDT and CDR2 is YNNKEL (reference sequence). The DNA of the CDR3 is TGTGCCAGCAGCCATCGGGACACCGGGGAGCTGTTTTTT. Encoded protein: CASSHRDTGELFF.

The chain uses TRBV7-2 and TRBJ2-7; D is possibly TRBD2 (6 bases). The germline CDR1 and CDR2 sequences are SGHTA and FQGNSA. The V and J ends lost 5 bases and 0 bases respectively, with 17 bases between them. This CDR3 region has 16 residues. CDR3 region: CASSPGGEVGSYEQYF. CDR3 sequence (DNA): TGTGCCAGCAGCCCAGGCGGGGAGGTGGGCTCCTACGAGCAGTACTTC.

The chain links TRBV4-3 to TRBJ2-7; D is perhaps TRBD1 (6 bases). The CDR3 covers 14 residues. V gave up 2 bases and J gave up 5 bases, with 13 bases separating them. The germline V gene encodes CDR1 LGHNA and CDR2 YSLEER. CDR3 bases: TGCGCCAGCAGCCAAACGGACAGTCCTAACGAGCAGTACTTC. This codes for CASSQTDSPNEQYF.

The chain carries TRBV5-4 and TRBJ1-2; D gene unclear. Germline V gives CDR1 SGHNT, CDR2 YYREEE (reference sequence). The CDR3 totals 13 residues. V shed 5 bases and J shed 6 bases, with 14 bases lying between them. The DNA for the CDR3 is TGTGCCAGCAGTTACGGTTGGGAGGATGGCTACACCTTC. It encodes CASSYGWEDGYTF.

The sample holds one count of this clone. V is TRBV4-1 and J is TRBJ2-6, with D unresolved. CDR1 is MGHRA and CDR2 is YSYEKL in the germline V gene. CDR3 size: 16 residues. V shed 0 bases and J shed 3 bases, with 9 bases lying between them. CDR3 in DNA: TGCGCCAGCAGCCAAGACGGTGGCGGTGGGGCCAACGTCCTGACTTTC. Amino acids: CASSQDGGGGANVLTF.

The gene calls are TRBV19 and TRBJ1-1; TRBD1 matches at 7 bases. After removal of 7 bases from V and 5 bases from J, the junction contained 16 bases not matched to a gene. Germline V lookup: CDR1 LNHDA, CDR2 SQIVND (reference sequence). CDR3 size: 16 residues. The chain's CDR3 is CASMEGGPTGRTEAFF. CDR3 sequence (DNA): TGTGCCAGTATGGAAGGGGGCCCCACGGGGCGGACTGAAGCTTTCTTT.

The rearrangement joins TRBV18 to TRBJ1-6; TRBD1 matches at 8 bases. CDR1 KGHSH and CDR2 LQKENI come from the germline V gene. V dropped 4 bases and J dropped 2; count of bases not matched to a gene: 4. The CDR3 is 16 amino acids. In nucleotides, the CDR3 is TGTGCCAGCTCACAGGACAGGGCCGCCTATAATTCACCCCTCCACTTT. Its protein is CASSQDRAAYNSPLHF.

The chain links TRBV5-4 to TRBJ2-1, with 10 bases identical to TRBD2. This CDR3 region has 17 residues. CDR1 is SGHNT and CDR2 is YYREEE in the germline V gene (reference sequence). The trim removed 4 bases at V and 7 bases at J, leaving 14 bases unmatched. CDR3 nucleotide sequence: TGTGCCAGCAGCCCCCAGGGGAGGTTAGCGGGAGGAAATGAGCAGTTCTTC. Protein sequence: CASSPQGRLAGGNEQFF.

This sequence joins TRBV30 and TRBJ1-2; D remains ambiguous. The germline V and J ends were trimmed by 0 bases and 7 bases, with 9 bases remaining between them. This CDR3 comprises 12 residues. In germline, CDR1 is GTSNPN, CDR2 SVGIG (reference sequence). In DNA, the CDR3 is TGTGCCTGGAGTGTCGCGGAAGGTGGCTACACCTTC. This gives the protein CAWSVAEGGYTF.

This clone occurred a few times. The rearrangement links TRBV20-1 to TRBJ1-2; TRBD1 aligns across 9 bases. The J segment lost 7 bases and the V segment lost 3 bases, leaving 9 bases of the junction unmatched. This CDR3 contains 14 residues. Germline V gives CDR1 DFQATT, CDR2 SNEGSKA (reference sequence). The CDR3 DNA is TGCAGTGCTAGTCTGGGACAGGGTTTCGGTGGCTACACCTTC. It codes for CSASLGQGFGGYTF.

The chain uses TRBV5-1 and TRBJ2-1, with TRBD1 matching 8 bases. The V and J ends lost 1 base and 7 bases, in that order; junction bases with no gene match: 1. This CDR3 contains 13 residues. Germline CDR1 and CDR2: SGHRS and YFSETQ. Written as DNA, the CDR3 is TGCGCCAGCAGCTTGACAGGGGGGAATGAGCAGTTCTTC. It yields the protein CASSLTGGNEQFF.

V gene TRBV9 combines with J gene TRBJ1-2; 7 bases are a match to TRBD1. Per germline, CDR1 SGDLS and CDR2 YYNGEE. The CDR3 consists of 14 residues. V was pared by 3 bases and J by 11 bases, with 13 bases of the junction left unmatched. CDR3 DNA: TGTGCCAGCAGCGCCGGAGTGGGACAGCTACCGTACACCTTC. Translation gives CASSAGVGQLPYTF.

CDR3 bases: TGCGCCAGCAGCTTGGGGCACGAGCGGGGCACAGATACGCAGTATTTT. It yields the protein CASSLGHERGTDTQYF. This rearrangement joins TRBV5-1 to TRBJ2-3, with D maybe TRBD2 (6 bases). This CDR3 region has 16 residues. V was trimmed by 0 bases and J by 1 base, leaving 12 bases between them. The V gene's germline CDR1 is SGHRS and CDR2 YFSETQ.

The gene calls are TRBV6-4 and TRBJ2-2, with D maybe TRBD1 (6 bases). Trimming took 6 bases from V and 6 from J, leaving 14 bases between them. CDR3 length: 14 amino acids. CDR1 is MRHNA, CDR2 SNTAGT, per germline. As DNA, the CDR3 is TGTGCCAGCAGACAGGGTTTAGTCCCCGGGGAGCTGTTTTTT. Translating gives CASRQGLVPGELFF.